This T cell receptor beta chain was captured in a study of cytomegalovirus exposure and HLA in healthy donors. Across the whole study: Some 77 million unique TCRs from HLA-typed donors were held in an early release of data.

The PCR had 60 Vbeta and 13 Jbeta primers. Assay: immunoSEQ multiplex PCR; the TCRdb copy retains only in-frame clones and omits some. The data contain roughly 57,000 clones, approximately 82% of them singletons. General study points: The classifier reportedly diagnosed cytomegalovirus status with high sensitivity and specificity. Relative to the approximately 630-donor mean, N-insertions were reportedly fewer in an Asian-associated ancestry cluster in a later analysis. Cytomegalovirus-associated TCR beta chains were listed, numbering 150 to 200.

This clone was found once. Its target is not known. The germline V gene encodes CDR1 SEHNR and CDR2 FQNEAQ (reference sequence). The CDR3 sequence is 16 residues long. V gave up 3 bases and J gave up 0 bases, with 14 bases separating them. Sequenced input: PBMCs. The chain links TRBV7-9 to TRBJ1-2; D gene ambiguous. The receptor was derived from a man between 45 and 60 years old in good health and CMV-seronegative. The CDR3 DNA reads TGTGCCAGCAGCTTCTTGGGTTCAACAGCTAACTATGGCTACACCTTC. Protein product: CASSFLGSTANYGYTF.